This TCR beta chain is drawn from a study of chemoradiotherapy in HPV16-positive cancers. In the study overall: Candidate HPV-specific T-cell clones and common TCR motifs came from functional assays in two HPV16-positive patients.

Trimming shortened V by 4 bases and J by 2 bases, and 16 bases separated the two germline ends. Looked up from germline, CDR1 is SGHDT and CDR2 is YYEEEE. This CDR3 is built from 16 residues. Only in-frame clones appear in the TCRdb table, and some are missing; sequencing was by immunoSEQ multiplex PCR. The sample shows tens of thousands of clones, around nine tenths of them seen only once. V and J are TRBV5-6 and TRBJ2-4; D remains unclear. The sequencing here drew on blood, taken from a patient who underwent chemoradiotherapy. This receptor was obtained from a human donor with HPV-associated anogenital cancer. Written as DNA, the CDR3 is TGTGCCAGCAGCGGTAGGGCTGGCCTACCCAAAAACATTCAGTACTTC. Encoded protein: CASSGRAGLPKNIQYF.